This T cell receptor beta chain was documented in a study of cytomegalovirus exposure and HLA in healthy donors. Study overall: As an earlier analysis found, about 190 million T cells yielded about 120 million unique TCR beta sequences.

V was clipped by 5 bases and J by 0 bases, with 8 bases between them. The germline V gene encodes CDR1 MNHEY and CDR2 SVGAGI. The CDR3 runs to 15 residues. The PCR contained 60 Vbeta and 13 Jbeta primers. Clones were sequenced by immunoSEQ multiplex PCR, and TCRdb holds only the in-frame ones, with some missing. Here the sample spans about 37,000 clones, almost 70% being singletons. Study-wide findings and caveats: Follow-up analysis found HLA locus-dependent TCR association rates, highest for DRB1 and lowest for HLA-C. In a later analysis, specific HLA alleles were associated with 16,000 or so TCR beta sequences at a 0.05 false discovery rate.

As for this clone: Its target is unknown.

This sequence originates from a man in his forties in good health and CMV-seronegative. The rearrangement uses TRBV6-5 and TRBJ1-6; perhaps TRBD1 as D (6 bases). The sample consisted of PBMCs. CDR3 protein: CASSQGFSYNSPLHF. CDR3 in DNA: TGTGCCAGCAGTCAGGGGTTCTCCTATAATTCACCCCTCCACTTT.